The 14 T cell receptor beta chains presented below share a single source sample, sequenced in a study of blood T cell repertoires in COVID-19. Method: immunoSEQ multiplex PCR; TCRdb's copy keeps in-frame clones and lacks some. The data hold over 200,000 clones, with more than 70% observed a single time. The sequenced material came from peripheral blood. The receptors originated from a woman between 40 and 55 years old who had recovered from COVID-19.

This clone was recorded only once. The rearrangement links TRBV5-1 to TRBJ2-5; 7 bases fit TRBD2. Per the germline V gene, CDR1 is SGHRS and CDR2 is YFSETQ. V lost 4 bases to trimming and J lost 9 bases; unmatched junction nucleotides: 18. There are 16 residues in the CDR3. The CDR3 is CASSLKAGVGPKPQYF. The CDR3, as DNA: TGCGCCAGCAGCCTCAAGGCGGGAGTGGGTCCCAAGCCCCAGTACTTC. Looking up the rest from reference TRBV5-1 and TRBJ2-5 gives the full variable domain: KAGVTQTPRYLIKTRGQQVTLSCSPISGHRSVSWYQQTPGQGLQFLFEYFSETQRNKGNFPGRFSGRQFSNSRSEMNVSTLELGDSALYLCASSLKAGVGPKPQYFGPGTRLLVL.

This rearrangement joins TRBV5-5 to TRBJ1-4; TRBD1 matches at 8 bases. This CDR3 is 14 amino acids long. Germline CDR1 and CDR2: SGHKS and YYEKEE (reference sequence). With 6 bases clipped from V and 9 bases from J, the junction kept 10 bases outside the gene matches. CDR3 DNA sequence: TGTGCCAGCACCATAGGCGGGACAGGCAAAAAACTGTTTTTT. It specifies CASTIGGTGKKLFF.

This chain connects TRBV6-4 to TRBJ2-1, with D maybe TRBD2 (6 bases). CDR1 and CDR2 (germline): MRHNA, SNTAGT. V was trimmed by 8 bases and J by 7 bases, leaving 18 bases between them. There are 14 residues in the CDR3. The CDR3 reads CASEESGVRNEQFF. As DNA, the CDR3 is TGTGCCAGCGAGGAGTCGGGAGTACGGAATGAGCAGTTCTTC.

This sequence joins TRBV4-1 and TRBJ1-1, with unresolved D. Per germline, CDR1 MGHRA and CDR2 YSYEKL. The CDR3 sequence is 16 residues long. Between the trimmed V and J ends, which lost 3 bases and 4 bases, there was a span of 18 bases. The CDR3 sequence: CASSHLRVPLSTEAFF. DNA of the CDR3: TGCGCCAGCAGCCACCTTCGGGTGCCCTTGAGCACTGAAGCTTTCTTT.

A single count supports this clone. This chain links TRBV7-9 with TRBJ2-5, with D possibly TRBD2 on 6 matching bases. Germline V gene data show CDR1 as SEHNR and CDR2 as FQNEAQ (reference sequence). The CDR3 consists of 14 residues. Trimming left V 3 bases short and J 1 base short, with 9 bases between. This CDR3 reads CASSFRRGQETQYF. The DNA for the CDR3 is TGTGCCAGCAGCTTTAGGAGGGGCCAAGAGACCCAGTACTTC.

The chain employs TRBV2 and TRBJ1-2; 8 bases agree with TRBD1. The junction had 13 bases not matched to a gene; V was cut back by 9 bases and J by 4 bases. CDR3 length: 15 amino acids. Germline CDR1 reads SNHLY; CDR2 reads FYNNEI. The CDR3 here is CASHPETGAAYGYTF. The CDR3 DNA reads as TGTGCCAGTCACCCCGAGACAGGGGCGGCCTATGGCTACACCTTC.

V usage is TRBV5-8 and J usage is TRBJ2-5; 10 nucleotides line up with TRBD2. Trimming cost V 0 bases and J 5 bases; bases outside gene matches: 16. The CDR3 extends over 19 amino acids. Germline V gives CDR1 SGHTS, CDR2 YDEGEE. CDR3 sequence: CASSLVGGLAARGRETQYF. CDR3 DNA sequence: TGTGCCAGCAGCTTGGTGGGCGGACTAGCGGCAAGAGGAAGGGAGACCCAGTACTTC.

The chain joins TRBV19 to TRBJ1-1; no clear D gene. The CDR3 sequence is 12 residues long. The germline gives CDR1 LNHDA, CDR2 SQIVND (reference sequence). The V end lost 3 bases, the J end lost 11 bases, and 13 bases lay between the germline ends. CDR3 nucleotide sequence: TGTGCCAGTAGTATGAGGCAGCCTGGCGCTTTCTTT. The encoded protein is CASSMRQPGAFF.

This clone came up once. The chain joins TRBV19 to TRBJ1-6; a weak D match, TRBD1 (5 bases). The V gene's germline CDR1 is LNHDA and CDR2 SQIVND (reference sequence). The V and J ends lost 3 bases and 9 bases respectively, with 12 bases between them. The CDR3 is 14 residues long. For the CDR3, the DNA is TGTGCCAGTAGTATTACAGGTGTGAGTTCACCCCTCCACTTT. This encodes CASSITGVSSPLHF.

This clone was observed a few times. The chain couples TRBV5-1 to TRBJ1-2; D is unresolved. Trimming shortened V by 0 bases and J by 0 bases, and 3 bases separated the two germline ends. The germline CDR1 and CDR2 sequences are SGHRS and YFSETQ. The CDR3 extends over 13 amino acids. The CDR3 nucleotides are TGCGCCAGCAGCTTGGCTGCTAACTATGGCTACACCTTC. This codes for CASSLAANYGYTF.

This chain joins TRBV7-9 and TRBJ2-1; the D gene is possibly TRBD2 (6 bases). Per the germline V gene, CDR1 is SEHNR and CDR2 is FQNEAQ (reference sequence). There are 19 residues in the CDR3. With 2 bases removed from V and 0 bases from J, the gap between germline ends came to 20 bases. DNA of the CDR3: TGTGCCAGCAGCTTAACCCGCGCCCGACGGGGGAGCTCCTACAATGAGCAGTTCTTC. It encodes CASSLTRARRGSSYNEQFF. The variable domain in full, completed from reference TRBV7-9 and TRBJ2-1, reads DTGVSQNPRHKITKRGQNVTFRCDPISEHNRLYWYRQTLGQGPEFLTYFQNEAQLEKSRLLSDRFSAERPKGSFSTLEIQRTEQGDSAMYLCASSLTRARRGSSYNEQFFGPGTRLTVL.

V gene TRBV6-5 combines with J gene TRBJ1-5; D remains ambiguous. The CDR3 contains 13 residues. Between the trimmed V and J ends, which lost 6 bases and 6 bases, there was a span of 12 bases. Germline CDR1 and CDR2: MNHEY and SVGAGI. DNA for the CDR3: TGTGCCAGCAGCCCGAGGCCGGGTCAGCCCCAGCATTTT. This gives the protein CASSPRPGQPQHF.

The rearrangement joins TRBV2 to TRBJ2-1; 11 bases are a match to TRBD2. Germline V gene data show CDR1 as SNHLY and CDR2 as FYNNEI. The CDR3 covers 17 residues. Unmatched junction bases numbered 13, after V lost 7 bases and J lost 5 bases. This CDR3 is CASMGTPGTSGHNEQFF. The CDR3 region has the DNA TGTGCCAGCATGGGGACACCCGGGACTAGCGGCCACAATGAGCAGTTCTTC.

The chain joins TRBV24-1 to TRBJ1-1; TRBD1 matches at 7 bases. The V gene end was trimmed by 12 bases and the J gene end by 5 bases; junction bases not matched to a gene: 2. CDR3 length: 10 amino acids. Looked up from germline, CDR1 is KGHDR and CDR2 is SFDVKD. This CDR3 reads CAAGGTEAFF. CDR3 DNA sequence: TGTGCCGCAGGGGGGACTGAAGCTTTCTTT.